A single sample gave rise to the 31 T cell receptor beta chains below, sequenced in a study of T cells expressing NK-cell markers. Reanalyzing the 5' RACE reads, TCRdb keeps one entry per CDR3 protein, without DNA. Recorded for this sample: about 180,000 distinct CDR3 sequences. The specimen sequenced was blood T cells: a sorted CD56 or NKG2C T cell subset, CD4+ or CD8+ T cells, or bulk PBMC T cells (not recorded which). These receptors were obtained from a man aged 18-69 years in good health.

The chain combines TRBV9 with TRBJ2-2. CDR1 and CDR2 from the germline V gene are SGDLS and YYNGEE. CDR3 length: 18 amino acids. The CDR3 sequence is CASSPPADGSRNTGELFF.

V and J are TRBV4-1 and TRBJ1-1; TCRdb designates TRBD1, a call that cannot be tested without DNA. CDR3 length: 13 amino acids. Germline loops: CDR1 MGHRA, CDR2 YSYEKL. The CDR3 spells CASSQALGGEAFF.

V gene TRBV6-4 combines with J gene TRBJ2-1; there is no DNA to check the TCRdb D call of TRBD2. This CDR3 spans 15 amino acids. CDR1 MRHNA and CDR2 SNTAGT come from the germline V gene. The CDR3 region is CASSHVASGDNEQFF.

CDR3 region: CASSLVASGDGIDEQFF. The chain carries TRBV5-1 and TRBJ2-1; TCRdb gives TRBD2 as the D gene, but with no DNA this cannot be confirmed. Germline V gene sequence: CDR1 SGHRS, CDR2 YFSETQ. The CDR3 has 17 amino acids.

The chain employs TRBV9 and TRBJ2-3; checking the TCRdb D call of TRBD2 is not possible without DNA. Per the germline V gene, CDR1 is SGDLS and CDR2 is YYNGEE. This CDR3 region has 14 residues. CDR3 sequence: CASSDAALADTQYF.

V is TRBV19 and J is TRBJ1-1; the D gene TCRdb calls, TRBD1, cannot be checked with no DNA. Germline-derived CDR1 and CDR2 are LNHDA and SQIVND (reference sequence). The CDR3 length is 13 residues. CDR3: CASNQQGGTEAFF.

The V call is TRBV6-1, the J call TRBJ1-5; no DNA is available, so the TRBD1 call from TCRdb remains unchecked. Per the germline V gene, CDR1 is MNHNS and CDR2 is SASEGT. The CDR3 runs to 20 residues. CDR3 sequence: CASSKKGLEGEYLGNQPQHF.

CDR3 region: CASSPGGGNQPQHF. This chain connects TRBV12-3 or TRBV12-4 to TRBJ1-5. The CDR3 spans 14 residues.

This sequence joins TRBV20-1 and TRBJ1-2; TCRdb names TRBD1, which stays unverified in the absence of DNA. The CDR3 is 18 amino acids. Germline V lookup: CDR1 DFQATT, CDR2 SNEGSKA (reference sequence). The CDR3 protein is CSARDIGTAYQDNYGYTF.

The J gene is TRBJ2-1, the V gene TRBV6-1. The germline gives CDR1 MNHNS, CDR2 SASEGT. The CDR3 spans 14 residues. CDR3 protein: CASSVTNSYNEQFF.

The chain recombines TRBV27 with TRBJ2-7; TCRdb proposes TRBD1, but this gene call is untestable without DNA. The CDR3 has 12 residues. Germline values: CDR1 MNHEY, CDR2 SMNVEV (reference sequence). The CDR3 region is CASSGPWGEQYF.

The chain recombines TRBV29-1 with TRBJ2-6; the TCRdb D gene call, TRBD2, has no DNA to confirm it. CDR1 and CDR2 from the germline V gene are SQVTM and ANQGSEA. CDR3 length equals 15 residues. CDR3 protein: CSVDGGGSGANVLTF.

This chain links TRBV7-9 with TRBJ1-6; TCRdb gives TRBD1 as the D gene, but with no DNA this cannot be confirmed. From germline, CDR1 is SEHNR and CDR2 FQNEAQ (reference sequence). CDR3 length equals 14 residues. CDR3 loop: CASSPRTGDSPLHF.

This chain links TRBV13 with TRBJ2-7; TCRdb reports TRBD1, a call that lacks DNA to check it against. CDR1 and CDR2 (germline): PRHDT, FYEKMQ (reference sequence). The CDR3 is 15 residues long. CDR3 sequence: CASSLQGFNSYEQYF. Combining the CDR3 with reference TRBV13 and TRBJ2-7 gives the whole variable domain AAGVIQSPRHLIKEKRETATLKCYPIPRHDTVYWYQQGPGQDPQFLISFYEKMQSDKGSIPDRFSAQQFSDYHSELNMSSLELGDSALYFCASSLQGFNSYEQYFGPGTRLTVT.

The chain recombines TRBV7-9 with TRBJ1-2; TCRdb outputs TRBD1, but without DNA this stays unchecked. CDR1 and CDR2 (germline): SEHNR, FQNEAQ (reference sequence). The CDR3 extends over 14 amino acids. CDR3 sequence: CASSLVWGAQGYTF.

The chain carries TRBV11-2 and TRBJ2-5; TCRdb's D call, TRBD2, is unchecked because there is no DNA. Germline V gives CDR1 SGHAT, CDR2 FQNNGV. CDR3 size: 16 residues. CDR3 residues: CASSLSAGELQETQYF.

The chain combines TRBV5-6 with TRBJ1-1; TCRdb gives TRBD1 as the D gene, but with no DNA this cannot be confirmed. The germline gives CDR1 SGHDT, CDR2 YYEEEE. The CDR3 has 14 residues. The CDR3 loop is CASSLGQDTPEAFF.

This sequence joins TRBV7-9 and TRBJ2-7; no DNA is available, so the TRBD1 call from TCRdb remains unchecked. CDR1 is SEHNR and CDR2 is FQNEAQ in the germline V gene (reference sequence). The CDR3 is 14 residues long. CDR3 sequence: CASSPRDRTYEQYF.

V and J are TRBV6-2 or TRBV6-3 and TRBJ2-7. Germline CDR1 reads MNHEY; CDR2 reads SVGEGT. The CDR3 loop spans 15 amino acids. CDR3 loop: CASSLDTIGSYEQYF.

CDR3: CATAGEPNYGYTF. The rearrangement uses TRBV3-1 and TRBJ1-2; checking the TCRdb D call of TRBD1 is not possible without DNA. Per germline, CDR1 LGHDT and CDR2 YNNKEL (reference sequence). CDR3 length: 13 amino acids.

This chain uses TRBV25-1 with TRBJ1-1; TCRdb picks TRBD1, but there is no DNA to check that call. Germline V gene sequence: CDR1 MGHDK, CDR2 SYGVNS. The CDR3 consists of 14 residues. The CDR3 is CASSEGQGDTEAFF.

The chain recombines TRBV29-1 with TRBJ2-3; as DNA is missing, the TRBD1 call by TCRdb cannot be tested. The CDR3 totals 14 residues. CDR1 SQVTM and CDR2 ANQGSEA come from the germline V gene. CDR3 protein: CSVDGDRGTDTQYF.

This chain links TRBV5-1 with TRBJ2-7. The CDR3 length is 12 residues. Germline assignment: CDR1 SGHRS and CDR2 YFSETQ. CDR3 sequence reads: CASKADSYEQYF.

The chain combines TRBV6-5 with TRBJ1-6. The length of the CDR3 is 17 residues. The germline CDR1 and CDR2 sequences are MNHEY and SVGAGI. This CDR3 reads CASSYSNPGGRNSPLHF.

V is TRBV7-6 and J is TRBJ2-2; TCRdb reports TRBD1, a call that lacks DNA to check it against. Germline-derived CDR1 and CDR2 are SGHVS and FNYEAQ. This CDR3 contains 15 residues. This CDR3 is CASSFRDRGTGELFF.

This chain's CDR3 is CASYPSGSNYGYTF. The chain uses TRBV18 and TRBJ1-2. This CDR3 has 14 amino acids. The germline CDR1 and CDR2 sequences are KGHSH and LQKENI.

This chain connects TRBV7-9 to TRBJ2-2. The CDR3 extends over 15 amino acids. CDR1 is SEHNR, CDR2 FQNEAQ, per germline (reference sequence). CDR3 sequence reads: CASSLDITNTGELFF. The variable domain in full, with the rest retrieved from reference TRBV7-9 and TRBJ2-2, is DTGVSQNPRHKITKRGQNVTFRCDPISEHNRLYWYRQTLGQGPEFLTYFQNEAQLEKSRLLSDRFSAERPKGSFSTLEIQRTEQGDSAMYLCASSLDITNTGELFFGEGSRLTVL.

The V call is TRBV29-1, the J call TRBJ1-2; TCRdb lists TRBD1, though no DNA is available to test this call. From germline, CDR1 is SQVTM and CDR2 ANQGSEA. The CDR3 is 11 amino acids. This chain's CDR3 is CSVGGHYGYTF. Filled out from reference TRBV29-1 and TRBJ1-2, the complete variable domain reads SAVISQKPSRDICQRGTSLTIQCQVDSQVTMMFWYRQQPGQSLTLIATANQGSEATYESGFVIDKFPISRPNLTFSTLTVSNMSPEDSSIYLCSVGGHYGYTFGSGTRLTVV.

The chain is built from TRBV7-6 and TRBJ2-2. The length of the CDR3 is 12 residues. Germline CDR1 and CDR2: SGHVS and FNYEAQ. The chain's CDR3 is CASSSRGGELFF.

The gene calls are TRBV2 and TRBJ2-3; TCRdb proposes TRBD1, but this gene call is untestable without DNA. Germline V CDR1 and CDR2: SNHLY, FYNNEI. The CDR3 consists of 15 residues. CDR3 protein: CASDRLQAITDTQYF.

The CDR3 loop reads CASSEGDGGTANQPQHF. The genes are TRBV6-1 and TRBJ1-5. CDR3 size: 17 residues. CDR1 MNHNS and CDR2 SASEGT come from the germline V gene.